Following are 25 T cell receptor beta chains from one sample sequenced in a study of blood T cell repertoires in COVID-19. Profiling relied on immunoSEQ multiplex PCR, and the TCRdb table lists in-frame clones only, not all of them. Seen here are 150,000 to 200,000 clones, roughly nine tenths observed once, and the top ten hold 4%. The specimen sequenced was peripheral blood. The receptors stem from a woman aged 70-85 years with acute or convalescent COVID-19.

This chain uses TRBV7-5 with TRBJ1-6; the table's TRBD1 call for D was not verified on the DNA. TRBV7-5 is designated a pseudogene. The CDR3 sequence is 13 residues long. Written as DNA, the CDR3 is TGTGCCAGCCTGACAGGGGGTAATTCACCCCTCCACTTT. Translated, it gives CASLTGGNSPLHF.

The rearrangement joins TRBV20-1 to TRBJ2-7; TRBD2 matches at 14 bases. J gave up 5 bases and V 3 bases, and 6 bases lay outside the gene matches. The CDR3 runs 15 residues. Germline CDR1 reads DFQATT; CDR2 reads SNEGSKA (reference sequence). The CDR3 reads CSASETSGRGNEQYF. CDR3 coding DNA: TGCAGTGCTAGTGAGACTAGCGGGAGGGGTAACGAGCAGTACTTC.

CDR3 bases: TGCGCCAGCAGCCAAGTGGGGCGTAGGTCTAGCGGCGCAGATACGCAGTATTTT. Translation: CASSQVGRRSSGADTQYF. The chain links TRBV4-1 to TRBJ2-3; 7 bases map to TRBD2. The V gene end was trimmed by 1 base and the J gene end by 4 bases; junction bases not matched to a gene: 14. The CDR3 is 18 amino acids. Germline-derived CDR1 and CDR2 are MGHRA and YSYEKL.

This clone was seen a handful of times. The chain couples TRBV5-1 to TRBJ2-2; a possible D gene is TRBD1 (6 bases). Trimming removed 4 bases at V and 2 bases at J, with 9 bases between. CDR1 and CDR2 from the germline V gene are SGHRS and YFSETQ. The CDR3 runs 14 residues. CDR3 nucleotides: TGCGCCAGCAGCAAGGGGGAAAACACCGGGGAGCTGTTTTTT. Its protein product is CASSKGENTGELFF.

This clone occurred a few times. The chain recombines TRBV2 with TRBJ1-5, with D tentatively TRBD1 (6 bases). The V end lost 0 bases, the J end lost 2 bases, and 11 bases lay between the germline ends. This CDR3 comprises 16 residues. CDR1 and CDR2 (germline): SNHLY, FYNNEI. CDR3 loop: CASSEAGGQGNQPQHF. Here the CDR3 DNA reads TGTGCCAGCAGTGAAGCCGGGGGGCAGGGCAATCAGCCCCAGCATTTT.

This clone appeared once. The chain joins TRBV11-2 to TRBJ2-5; TRBD1 matches at 9 bases. This CDR3 has 15 amino acids. The germline V gene encodes CDR1 SGHAT and CDR2 FQNNGV. V shed 4 bases, J shed 7 bases, and the junction held 10 bases outside the gene matches. The DNA for the CDR3 is TGTGCCAGCAGCTACCAGACAGGGGGGCGTGCGACCCAGTACTTC. Translating it yields CASSYQTGGRATQYF.

This clone has a single count. The V call is TRBV7-2, the J call TRBJ1-6; D gene ambiguous. Germline V gene sequence: CDR1 SGHTA, CDR2 FQGNSA. The CDR3 extends over 15 amino acids. V was cut by 0 bases and J by 6 bases, with 9 bases left in between. The CDR3 here is CASSLASGRNSPLHF. Written as DNA, the CDR3 is TGTGCCAGCAGCTTAGCGTCCGGTCGTAATTCACCCCTCCACTTT.

The rearrangement uses TRBV5-1 and TRBJ2-7; 7 nucleotides align to TRBD1. The CDR3 is 14 residues long. Germline trimming cut 0 bases from V and 1 base from J; bases unmatched to any gene: 1. Germline lookup yields CDR1 SGHRS and CDR2 YFSETQ. The DNA of the CDR3 is TGCGCCAGCAGCTTGGACAGGGGTTCCTACGAGCAGTACTTC. Amino acids: CASSLDRGSYEQYF.

J is TRBJ2-4 and V is TRBV2; D not certain. In germline, CDR1 is SNHLY, CDR2 FYNNEI. CDR3 size: 16 residues. V lost 7 bases to trimming and J lost 0 bases, with 16 bases between them. This CDR3 reads CASKSQNILAKNIQYF. CDR3 bases: TGTGCCAGCAAGTCGCAGAACATCCTAGCCAAAAACATTCAGTACTTC.

The gene calls are TRBV5-6 and TRBJ1-1; 8 bases map to TRBD1. CDR3 size: 16 residues. After removal of 4 bases from V and 5 bases from J, the junction contained 13 bases not matched to a gene. Germline V gene data show CDR1 as SGHDT and CDR2 as YYEEEE. The CDR3 protein is CASSRTTGQGGTEAFF. The CDR3 bases are TGTGCCAGCAGCCGTACTACCGGACAGGGAGGGACTGAAGCTTTCTTT. The full variable domain, rest sourced from reference TRBV5-6 and TRBJ1-1, is DAGVTQSPTHLIKTRGQQVTLRCSPKSGHDTVSWYQQALGQGPQFIFQYYEEEERQRGNFPDRFSGHQFPNYSSELNVNALLLGDSALYLCASSRTTGQGGTEAFFGQGTRLTVV.

V gene TRBV28 combines with J gene TRBJ1-5, with D perhaps TRBD1 (6 bases). This CDR3 has 18 amino acids. V was cut by 5 bases and J by 5 bases, with 25 bases left in between. Germline lookup yields CDR1 MDHEN and CDR2 SYDVKM. The CDR3 DNA follows: TGTGCCAGCAGTCCGCGCAATATACAGGGAAGGCACGATCAGCCCCAGCATTTT. It is translated as CASSPRNIQGRHDQPQHF.

This clone was detected a few times. V usage is TRBV20-1 and J usage is TRBJ2-1; TRBD1 might be the D (6 bases). V was clipped by 5 bases and J by 7 bases, with 6 bases between them. CDR1 is DFQATT, CDR2 SNEGSKA, per germline (reference sequence). This CDR3 comprises 10 residues. The CDR3 region has the DNA TGCAGTGCTGGACAGAATGAGCAGTTCTTC. Protein sequence: CSAGQNEQFF.

Many counts were recorded for this clone. This sequence joins TRBV5-8 and TRBJ1-5, with D perhaps matching TRBD1 (6 bases). This CDR3 contains 14 residues. Germline CDR1 SGHTS, CDR2 YDEGEE. The ends were cut back, 0 bases at V and 3 bases at J, with 7 bases in the middle. The CDR3 sequence is CASSLGGPNQPQHF. CDR3 in DNA: TGTGCCAGCAGCTTGGGGGGGCCCAATCAGCCCCAGCATTTT. The whole variable domain, remainder taken from reference TRBV5-8 and TRBJ1-5, is EAGVTQSPTHLIKTRGQQATLRCSPISGHTSVYWYQQALGLGLQFLLWYDEGEERNRGNFPPRFSGRQFPNYSSELNVNALELEDSALYLCASSLGGPNQPQHFGDGTRLSIL.

The chain employs TRBV18 and TRBJ2-7; TRBD2 aligns across 13 bases. V was clipped by 1 base and J by 1 base; unmatched bases: 4. The CDR3 spans 17 residues. Germline V gene lookup returns CDR1 KGHSH and CDR2 LQKENI. The CDR3 nucleotides are TGTGCCAGCTCACCACGGGGACTAGCGGGGATTTCCTACGAGCAGTACTTC. Its protein product is CASSPRGLAGISYEQYF.

The J gene is TRBJ1-1, the V gene TRBV19; 8 bases match TRBD1. The CDR3 has 14 residues. The J segment lost 2 bases and the V segment lost 6 bases, leaving 5 bases of the junction unmatched. From germline, CDR1 is LNHDA and CDR2 SQIVND (reference sequence). The CDR3 nucleotides are TGTGCCAGTAGCCAAGACAGGGGAAACACTGAAGCTTTCTTT. Protein product: CASSQDRGNTEAFF.

The table lists this clone with a few counts. The chain has TRBV28 and TRBJ1-5, with TRBD1 as a possible D gene (5 bases). Germline values: CDR1 MDHEN, CDR2 SYDVKM. CDR3 length: 15 amino acids. V gave up 3 bases and J gave up 6 bases, with 15 bases separating them. The CDR3 loop is CASSLAGRLSQPQHF. CDR3 DNA sequence: TGTGCCAGCAGTTTGGCGGGACGGTTGAGTCAGCCCCAGCATTTT.

This chain connects TRBV3-1 (or the pseudogene TRBV3-2) to TRBJ2-3; no definite D call. V lost 3 bases, J lost 0 bases, and 16 bases lay in between. The CDR3 loop spans 17 amino acids. Germline V gene lookup returns CDR1 LGHDT and CDR2 YNNKEL (reference sequence). The CDR3 DNA reads as TGTGCCAGCAGCCATACCCCCGAGTGGTATAGCACAGATACGCAGTATTTT. This sequence encodes CASSHTPEWYSTDTQYF.

The chain is built from TRBV9 and TRBJ1-4; D might be TRBD1 (5 bases). CDR1 is SGDLS and CDR2 is YYNGEE in the germline V gene. V was trimmed by 3 bases and J by 8 bases, leaving 14 bases between them. This CDR3 comprises 14 residues. This CDR3 is CASSAQGPTEKLFF. In DNA form, the CDR3 reads TGTGCCAGCAGCGCCCAGGGCCCGACCGAAAAACTGTTTTTT.

The chain uses TRBV28 and TRBJ2-6; 9 bases align to TRBD1. CDR1 is MDHEN, CDR2 SYDVKM, per germline. This CDR3 spans 15 amino acids. The CDR3 DNA sequence: TGTGGGACAGGGGTTGTTGGAGCTGGGGCCAACGTCCTGACTTTC. Translation gives CGTGVVGAGANVLTF.

The chain couples TRBV4-3 to TRBJ2-5, with 11 positions matching TRBD2. CDR3 length equals 18 residues. With V trimmed by 1 base and J by 2 bases, 9 bases remained unmatched. The germline V gene has CDR1 LGHNA and CDR2 YSLEER. CDR3 in amino acids: CASSQGLGTSGTQETQYF. The CDR3 nucleotides read TGCGCCAGCAGCCAAGGGTTGGGGACTAGCGGAACACAAGAGACCCAGTACTTC.

There are a few counts of this clone. The CDR3 DNA follows: TGTGCCAGCAGTCCGCGGGGGACAGGGGCTCAGCCCCAGCATTTT. Amino acids: CASSPRGTGAQPQHF. The V call is TRBV7-2, the J call TRBJ1-5, with 10 positions matching TRBD1. Trimming took 6 bases from V and 6 from J; bases not matched to a gene: 8. There are 15 residues in the CDR3. Germline CDR1 is SGHTA and CDR2 is FQGNSA.

CDR3 sequence reads: CASSFPGQGTYEQYF. The CDR3 coding sequence is TGTGCCAGCAGCTTCCCGGGACAGGGGACCTACGAGCAGTACTTC. The chain links TRBV3-1 (or the pseudogene TRBV3-2) to TRBJ2-7, with 10 nucleotides matching TRBD1. CDR1 is LGHDT, CDR2 YNNKEL, per germline (reference sequence). This CDR3 comprises 15 residues. Trimming at V came to 5 bases and at J to 2 bases, leaving 6 bases not matched to a gene.

The chain joins TRBV7-2 to TRBJ2-7; 9 bases fit TRBD1. CDR3 length: 16 amino acids. Looked up from germline, CDR1 is SGHTA and CDR2 is FQGNSA. V gave up 3 bases and J gave up 5 bases; unmatched junction bases: 11. CDR3: CASSFADRGFSHEQYF. CDR3 DNA sequence: TGTGCCAGCAGCTTTGCGGACAGGGGCTTTTCCCACGAGCAGTACTTC. The full variable domain, rest sourced from reference TRBV7-2 and TRBJ2-7, is GAGVSQSPSNKVTEKGKDVELRCDPISGHTALYWYRQSLGQGLEFLIYFQGNSAPDKSGLPSDRFSAERTGGSVSTLTIQRTQQEDSAVYLCASSFADRGFSHEQYFGPGTRLTVT.

The chain has TRBV20-1 and TRBJ2-7; maybe TRBD1 (5 bases). The CDR3 runs 13 residues. Germline CDR1 reads DFQATT; CDR2 reads SNEGSKA (reference sequence). Between the trimmed V and J ends, which lost 3 bases and 2 bases, there was a span of 11 bases. CDR3 protein: CSASQGVPYEQYF. The CDR3 nucleotides are TGCAGTGCTAGTCAGGGCGTTCCCTACGAGCAGTACTTC.

V usage is TRBV4-3 and J usage is TRBJ1-3, with D maybe TRBD1 (5 bases). The V gene's germline CDR1 is LGHNA and CDR2 YSLEER. With 1 base removed from V and 3 bases from J, the gap between germline ends came to 7 bases. The CDR3 has 14 residues. CDR3 coding DNA: TGCGCCAGCAGCCAAGGACAGATTGGAAACACCATATATTTT. This codes for CASSQGQIGNTIYF.